Below, 30 T cell receptor beta chains from the same sample are listed, as sequenced in a study of human thymus T cells. The assay was immunoSEQ multiplex PCR, and TCRdb's table has in-frame clones only and misses some. The table has 70,000 to 75,000 clones, 85% to 95% seen once. From resections taken during corrective heart surgery, the thymus tissue was obtained. Sequencing was done on a sample of thymus tissue. These receptors originate from a girl under two years old with a congenital heart defect but otherwise immunologically healthy.

This chain links TRBV4-2 with TRBJ2-1; TRBD2 matches 10 bases. The trim removed 1 base at V and 10 bases at J, leaving 10 bases unmatched. The CDR3 runs to 16 residues. CDR1 and CDR2 (germline): LGHNA, YNFKEQ. DNA of the CDR3: TGTGCCAGCAGCCAAGGGGGGACTAGCGAGACCTTGGAGCAGTTCTTC. Protein product: CASSQGGTSETLEQFF.

This chain uses TRBV6-1 with TRBJ2-7; a weak D match, TRBD2 (6 bases). Germline lookup yields CDR1 MNHNS and CDR2 SASEGT. Trimming cost V 2 bases and J 6 bases, with 8 bases left between them. The length of the CDR3 is 12 residues. DNA of the CDR3: TGTGCCAGCAGTGAACGGGGGAGCGAGCAGTACTTC. Amino acids: CASSERGSEQYF.

The chain couples TRBV19 to TRBJ2-3; 13 positions agree with TRBD2. The CDR3 contains 14 residues. Germline-derived CDR1 and CDR2 are LNHDA and SQIVND (reference sequence). V was clipped by 6 bases and J by 7 bases; unmatched bases: 4. CDR3 coding DNA: TGTGCCAGTAGCGGGACTAGCGGGATCTATACGCAGTATTTT. Protein product: CASSGTSGIYTQYF.

J is TRBJ2-1 and V is TRBV2; D perhaps matches TRBD2 (5 bases). This CDR3 is built from 11 residues. Trimming shortened V by 8 bases and J by 7 bases, and 9 bases separated the two germline ends. The germline gives CDR1 SNHLY, CDR2 FYNNEI. CDR3 sequence reads: CASSIANEQFF. Here the CDR3 DNA reads TGTGCCAGCTCAATAGCGAATGAGCAGTTCTTC.

This clone was detected once. The chain is built from TRBV10-1 and TRBJ2-1, with D perhaps TRBD2 (6 bases). Germline V gene lookup returns CDR1 WNHNN and CDR2 SYGVQD (reference sequence). The ends were cut back, 0 bases at V and 1 base at J, with 10 bases in the middle. The CDR3 contains 16 residues. CDR3: CASSESTAGSYNEQFF. CDR3 nucleotide sequence: TGCGCCAGCAGTGAGTCGACGGCGGGGTCCTACAATGAGCAGTTCTTC.

This chain uses TRBV11-2 with TRBJ2-3, with 8 positions matching TRBD2. The V and J ends lost 3 bases and 13 bases, in that order; junction bases with no gene match: 9. Looked up from germline, CDR1 is SGHAT and CDR2 is FQNNGV. The CDR3 consists of 13 residues. Written as DNA, the CDR3 is TGTGCCAGCAGCTTGCGGGAGGCCGCAGGGGAGTATTTT. This translates into CASSLREAAGEYF.

The chain carries TRBV7-2 and TRBJ2-3, with a weak D call TRBD2 (6 bases). The CDR3 has 16 residues. Germline lookup yields CDR1 SGHTA and CDR2 FQGNSA. V lost 0 bases, J lost 4 bases, and 14 bases lay in between. The CDR3 nucleotides read TGTGCCAGCAGCTTAGCACAGGAGGGCCCCTCAGATACGCAGTATTTT. Translated: CASSLAQEGPSDTQYF. The whole variable domain, filled in from reference TRBV7-2 and TRBJ2-3, reads GAGVSQSPSNKVTEKGKDVELRCDPISGHTALYWYRQSLGQGLEFLIYFQGNSAPDKSGLPSDRFSAERTGGSVSTLTIQRTQQEDSAVYLCASSLAQEGPSDTQYFGPGTRLTVL.

The V gene is TRBV4-2, the J gene TRBJ2-2; D assignment may be TRBD1 or TRBD2 (5 bases each). CDR1 and CDR2 (germline): LGHNA, YNFKEQ. This CDR3 comprises 19 residues. V gave up 0 bases and J gave up 2 bases, with 19 bases separating them. The CDR3 coding sequence is TGTGCCAGCAGCCAAGAGGGTTACTTTTGGGGACCAAACACCGGGGAGCTGTTTTTT. Translating it yields CASSQEGYFWGPNTGELFF.

The chain carries TRBV5-5 and TRBJ1-1, with D unresolved. Germline assignment: CDR1 SGHKS and CDR2 YYEKEE (reference sequence). The CDR3 contains 19 residues. Trimming took 0 bases from V and 5 from J, leaving 26 bases between them. CDR3 sequence reads: CASSLEFPPGRPLGTEAFF. The CDR3, as DNA: TGTGCCAGCAGCTTGGAATTTCCCCCGGGTCGGCCCCTTGGTACTGAAGCTTTCTTT.

This clone was seen once. The V and J genes are TRBV7-2 and TRBJ2-5; D possibly uses TRBD1 or TRBD2 (5 bases each). Germline V gene lookup returns CDR1 SGHTA and CDR2 FQGNSA. CDR3 size: 15 residues. Deletions cut 7 bases from V and 1 base from J, with 16 bases between. CDR3 amino acids: CASTHWDGFQETQYF. The CDR3 DNA follows: TGTGCCAGCACCCACTGGGACGGCTTCCAAGAGACCCAGTACTTC.

This chain links TRBV11-2 with TRBJ1-5; D perhaps matches TRBD1 (5 bases). The CDR3 covers 17 residues. Trimming left V 2 bases short and J 5 bases short, with 19 bases between. Germline CDR1 reads SGHAT; CDR2 reads FQNNGV. This CDR3 reads CASSLTFGRVTYQPQHF. In nucleotides, the CDR3 is TGTGCCAGCAGCTTAACTTTCGGCAGGGTGACTTATCAGCCCCAGCATTTT.

CDR3 DNA: TGCGCCAGCAGCTTGGGAGAAGAGCAGTACTTC. Translation: CASSLGEEQYF. The V call is TRBV5-1, the J call TRBJ2-7; D unclear. Germline CDR1 SGHRS, CDR2 YFSETQ. The CDR3 has 11 residues. Trimming shortened V by 0 bases and J by 7 bases, and 5 bases separated the two germline ends. The variable domain in full, with the rest retrieved from reference TRBV5-1 and TRBJ2-7, is KAGVTQTPRYLIKTRGQQVTLSCSPISGHRSVSWYQQTPGQGLQFLFEYFSETQRNKGNFPGRFSGRQFSNSRSEMNVSTLELGDSALYLCASSLGEEQYFGPGTRLTVT.

The genes are TRBV19 and TRBJ2-3; 7 nucleotides align to TRBD1. This CDR3 is 15 amino acids long. V was clipped by 6 bases and J by 2 bases; unmatched bases: 8. Germline assignment: CDR1 LNHDA and CDR2 SQIVND (reference sequence). The CDR3 sequence: CASRRQGPSTDTQYF. The CDR3 DNA reads as TGTGCCAGTAGACGACAGGGCCCCTCCACAGATACGCAGTATTTT.

The gene calls are TRBV6-1 and TRBJ2-3, with unresolved D. The V gene lost 7 bases and the J gene lost 2 bases, with 10 bases spanning the gap. This CDR3 has 13 residues. Germline loops: CDR1 MNHNS, CDR2 SASEGT. CDR3 sequence (DNA): TGTGCCAGCACCCCGACCTCCACAGATACGCAGTATTTT. Translating gives CASTPTSTDTQYF.

The gene calls are TRBV5-1 and TRBJ2-2, with D perhaps TRBD1 or TRBD2 (5 bases each). The CDR3 length is 18 residues. In germline, CDR1 is SGHRS, CDR2 YFSETQ. V shed 7 bases and J shed 8 bases, with 30 bases lying between them. CDR3 in DNA: TGCGCCAGCGGGACCAGGTTGACTCCTACGGGGAATATGGGGGAGCTGTTTTTT. It is translated as CASGTRLTPTGNMGELFF.

This sequence joins TRBV7-2 and TRBJ2-7; possibly TRBD1 or TRBD2 for D (5 bases each). Trimming removed 2 bases from V and 1 base from J, with 24 bases in between. This CDR3 is 19 amino acids long. Germline CDR1 and CDR2: SGHTA and FQGNSA. CDR3 in DNA: TGTGCCAGCAGCTTATCGAGTTCTTTTGGGGGAGTGGGTTCCTACGAGCAGTACTTC. Residues: CASSLSSSFGGVGSYEQYF.

The V gene is TRBV30, the J gene TRBJ1-5; TRBD1 matches at 7 bases. This CDR3 has 19 amino acids. Germline CDR1 is GTSNPN and CDR2 is SVGIG (reference sequence). The J segment lost 0 bases and the V segment lost 0 bases, leaving 14 bases of the junction unmatched. The CDR3 DNA reads as TGTGCCTGGAGTGTACATCGACAGGGTCGAAATTATAGCAATCAGCCCCAGCATTTT. The encoded protein is CAWSVHRQGRNYSNQPQHF. Full variable domain (missing parts from reference TRBV30 and TRBJ1-5): SQTIHQWPATLVQPVGSPLSLECTVEGTSNPNLYWYRQAAGRGLQLLFYSVGIGQISSEVPQNLSASRPQDRQFILSSKKLLLSDSGFYLCAWSVHRQGRNYSNQPQHFGDGTRLSIL.

The CDR3 DNA reads as TGTGCCAGCAGAAACCCCGGACTAGCGGGAGGAGAGACCCAGTACTTC. It encodes CASRNPGLAGGETQYF. This chain links TRBV6-6 with TRBJ2-5; TRBD2 aligns across 14 bases. The V gene end was trimmed by 6 bases and the J gene end by 4 bases; junction bases not matched to a gene: 7. Germline CDR1 is MNHNY and CDR2 is SVGAGI (reference sequence). CDR3 size: 16 residues.

This clone was seen just once. V usage is TRBV5-6 and J usage is TRBJ1-3; no clear D gene. The V gene lost 0 bases and the J gene lost 4 bases, with 11 bases spanning the gap. Germline V gives CDR1 SGHDT, CDR2 YYEEEE. CDR3 length: 15 residues. Written as DNA, the CDR3 is TGTGCCAGCAGCTTGGTAGGGTCCTCCGGAAACACCATATATTTT. It specifies CASSLVGSSGNTIYF.

This clone came up once. This CDR3 is CVRSGREQYF. The CDR3 coding sequence is TGCGTCAGGTCGGGGCGGGAGCAGTACTTC. The chain uses TRBV5-1 and TRBJ2-7; TRBD1 or TRBD2 may be the D gene (5 bases each). CDR3 length: 10 residues. Per the germline V gene, CDR1 is SGHRS and CDR2 is YFSETQ.

The chain joins TRBV6-6 to TRBJ1-5; possible D gene TRBD1, 6 bases. Germline V gene data show CDR1 as MNHNY and CDR2 as SVGAGI (reference sequence). V was pared by 6 bases and J by 5 bases, with 14 bases between. This CDR3 comprises 14 residues. The CDR3: CASRTGHTYQPQHF. DNA of the CDR3: TGTGCCAGCAGGACGGGACATACTTATCAGCCCCAGCATTTT.

Remarks on this clone: At one end, the junction sequence differs from germline, possibly due to a read error. This CDR3 is also generated by other DNA sequences in the sample. V gene TRBV6-5 combines with J gene TRBJ1-3; D remains ambiguous. This CDR3 is built from 14 residues. The germline gives CDR1 MNHEY, CDR2 SVGAGI. The DNA of the CDR3 is TGTGCTAGCAGCCTCGGATTTTCTGGAAACACCATATATTTT. Translation: CASSLGFSGNTIYF.

The chain recombines TRBV7-9 with TRBJ2-7; D gene unclear. The CDR3 length is 12 residues. Per the germline V gene, CDR1 is SEHNR and CDR2 is FQNEAQ (reference sequence). V was trimmed by 3 bases and J by 0 bases, leaving 3 bases between them. The CDR3 reads CASSFDSYEQYF. DNA of the CDR3: TGTGCCAGCAGCTTCGACTCCTACGAGCAGTACTTC.

CDR3 residues: CASGGGRDRLEYYEQYF. CDR3 DNA: TGTGCCAGCGGAGGAGGGCGGGACCGCCTCGAATACTACGAGCAGTACTTC. The chain carries TRBV9 and TRBJ2-7; the D gene is possibly TRBD2 (6 bases). The CDR3 has 17 amino acids. V shed 7 bases and J shed 3 bases, with 26 bases lying between them. The V gene's germline CDR1 is SGDLS and CDR2 YYNGEE.

The rearrangement joins TRBV7-7 to TRBJ2-5, with 9 bases that match TRBD2. Germline V gives CDR1 SSHAT, CDR2 FNYEAQ (reference sequence). The V and J ends lost 1 base and 1 base, in that order; junction bases with no gene match: 10. The CDR3 is made up of 18 amino acids. CDR3 sequence: CASSLEALAGWGQETQYF. CDR3 sequence (DNA): TGTGCCAGCAGCTTAGAGGCCCTAGCGGGGTGGGGCCAAGAGACCCAGTACTTC.

V usage is TRBV7-9 and J usage is TRBJ2-7, with D tentatively TRBD1 (6 bases). The CDR3 covers 12 residues. The germline V and J ends were trimmed by 4 bases and 2 bases, with 6 bases remaining between them. Germline loops: CDR1 SEHNR, CDR2 FQNEAQ (reference sequence). The CDR3 nucleotides read TGTGCCAGCAGCTGGGGGCCCTACGAGCAGTACTTC. Amino acid sequence: CASSWGPYEQYF.

This chain uses TRBV5-1 with TRBJ2-5; D remains unclear. CDR1 is SGHRS, CDR2 YFSETQ, per germline. The V gene lost 0 bases and the J gene lost 4 bases, with 10 bases spanning the gap. CDR3 size: 14 residues. The CDR3 bases are TGCGCCAGCAGCTTGGTGCGAGAAGGAGAGACCCAGTACTTC. Its translation: CASSLVREGETQYF.

V gene TRBV28 combines with J gene TRBJ1-2; 9 bases are shared with TRBD1. Germline assignment: CDR1 MDHEN and CDR2 SYDVKM. This CDR3 contains 16 residues. The junction had 13 bases not matched to a gene; V was cut back by 5 bases and J by 6 bases. In DNA form, the CDR3 reads TGTGCCAGCAGTCCTCAGGACGGACAGGGGATCGATGGCTACACCTTC. It encodes CASSPQDGQGIDGYTF.

This rearrangement joins TRBV7-9 to TRBJ1-2; TRBD1 aligns across 7 bases. V lost 8 bases and J lost 0; bases outside the gene matches: 12. The CDR3 runs 16 residues. CDR1 SEHNR and CDR2 FQNEAQ come from the germline V gene (reference sequence). The DNA for the CDR3 is TGTGCCAGCCGAACCGGGACAGCTTTAGCTAACTATGGCTACACCTTC. Translation gives CASRTGTALANYGYTF.

The V call is TRBV4-1, the J call TRBJ2-7; a possible D gene is TRBD1 (6 bases). V lost 4 bases to trimming and J lost 3 bases, with 16 bases between them. The CDR3 is 15 amino acids. Looked up from germline, CDR1 is MGHRA and CDR2 is YSYEKL. In nucleotides, the CDR3 is TGCGCCAGCAGCCCACGAGCGGACAGTGACTACGAGCAGTACTTC. This codes for CASSPRADSDYEQYF.